This paragraph reports one T cell receptor beta chain. What it recognizes is unknown. The record originates from a study of cytomegalovirus exposure and HLA in healthy donors. Study information: The same platform was used for the 90 to 150 validation repertoires and the roughly 720 first-cohort repertoires, a later analysis reported. Study-wide results and caveats: TCR clusters originating in the first cohort tended to co-occur in the 110 or so validation repertoires, according to a later analysis.

This table comes from immunoSEQ multiplex PCR, and its TCRdb copy is limited to in-frame clones, with some not included. The data hold approximately 150,000 clones, with approximately 87% observed a single time. There are 15 residues in the CDR3. V gave up 1 base and J gave up 3 bases, with 10 bases separating them. Germline CDR1 SEHNR, CDR2 FQNEAQ (reference sequence). The TCR comes from a woman under 40 in good health and CMV-seronegative. Sequenced: PBMCs. This sequence joins TRBV7-9 and TRBJ2-1, with a tentative D call TRBD2 (6 bases). Here the CDR3 reads CASSLGLVGYNEQFF. The CDR3, as DNA: TGTGCCAGCAGCTTAGGACTAGTTGGCTACAATGAGCAGTTCTTC.